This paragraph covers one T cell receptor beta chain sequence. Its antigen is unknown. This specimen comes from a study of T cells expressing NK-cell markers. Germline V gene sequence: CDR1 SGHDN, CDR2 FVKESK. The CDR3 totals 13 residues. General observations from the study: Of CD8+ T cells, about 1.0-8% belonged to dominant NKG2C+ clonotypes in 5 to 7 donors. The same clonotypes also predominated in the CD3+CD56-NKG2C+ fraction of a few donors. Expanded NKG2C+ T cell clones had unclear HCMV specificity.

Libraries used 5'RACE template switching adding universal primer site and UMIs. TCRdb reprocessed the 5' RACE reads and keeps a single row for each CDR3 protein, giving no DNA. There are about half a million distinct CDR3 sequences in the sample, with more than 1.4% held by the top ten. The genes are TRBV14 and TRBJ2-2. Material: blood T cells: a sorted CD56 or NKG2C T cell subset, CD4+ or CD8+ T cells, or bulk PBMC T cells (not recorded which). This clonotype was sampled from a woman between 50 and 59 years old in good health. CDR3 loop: CASRPYVTGELFF.